The present T cell receptor beta chain was sequenced within a study of T cell repertoires in cytomegalovirus infection. Study results and caveats: There were HLA-C-restricted CMV-specific TCR beta clonotypes dominating the ex vivo response. Cumulative public TCR beta family frequency identified carriers of CMV plus the relevant HLA.

TCRdb re-called the reads with MiXCR, one entry per CDR3 protein. The table has about 700,000 distinct CDR3 sequences, around a third seen once. CDR1 MNHEY and CDR2 SMNVEV come from the germline V gene (reference sequence). The CDR3 has 13 amino acids. Trimming stripped 2 bases from V and 11 bases from J, with 16 bases between. About this clonotype itself: Its antigen remains unknown.

The chain has TRBV27 and TRBJ2-7, with D possibly matching TRBD1 (7 bases). Sequenced material: cultured PBMCs, taken from culture after CMV antigen stimulation. The TCR sequence derives from a human donor in good health (CMV status not recorded). Some clones in this sample may be carry-over from other donors' samples. The DNA of the CDR3 is TGTGCCAGCAGTTTAGGGTTGACAGGGAGGAAGTACTTC. As protein: CASSLGLTGRKYF.